The clone carrying this T cell receptor beta chain has ten or more counts. One entry per CDR3 protein, called by TCRdb with MiXCR from the 5' RACE reads. The data show 25,000 to 30,000 distinct CDR3 sequences, roughly 4.7% seen once. This entry belongs to a study of early T cells in non-severe SARS-CoV-2 infection. Trimming removed 2 bases from V and 1 base from J, with 10 bases in between. The CDR3 is made up of 16 amino acids. Germline V CDR1 and CDR2: KGHDR, SFDVKD. This sequence joins TRBV24-1 and TRBJ2-2; D gene uncertain. The sequence derives from an adult who was a healthcare worker with PCR-confirmed SARS-CoV-2 infection or an uninfected control (not recorded which). Sample: whole blood. CDR3 bases: TGTGCCACCAGTGATTCGTGGCATCTGAACACCGGGGAGCTGTTTTTT. Its translation: CATSDSWHLNTGELFF.